What follows is one T cell receptor (beta chain) and its context. Its matching antigen is unknown. This table comes from immunoSEQ multiplex PCR, and its TCRdb copy is limited to in-frame clones, with some not included. The data hold approximately 76,000 clones, with about 84% observed a single time. The record originates from a study of T cells in localized non-small cell lung cancer. Findings and limits, study-wide: Longer overall survival associated with higher blood T cell density; shorter survival with higher adjacent-lung clonality. Uninvolved nearby lung showed the greatest T cell clonality, exceeding that found in tumor. Analysis by sequencing included only one tumor region, so heterogeneity remains possible. In adjacent lung, a median roughly 58 of the top 100 tumor clones were found.

Germline CDR1 SGHVS, CDR2 FNYEAQ. CDR3 size: 16 residues. V dropped 5 bases and J dropped 1; count of bases not matched to a gene: 5. The V gene is TRBV7-6, the J gene TRBJ2-2, with 9 nucleotides matching TRBD1. The clonotype originates from a female donor of 60 years or more with stage I lung adenocarcinoma. Here the sequenced sample was peripheral blood, taken before any cancer treatment. This CDR3 is CASSRLTGGNTGELFF. Written as DNA, the CDR3 is TGTGCCAGCAGCCGCCTGACAGGGGGGAACACCGGGGAGCTGTTTTTT.